This T cell receptor (beta chain) was identified in a study of blood T cell repertoires in COVID-19. The CDR3 contains 13 residues. CDR1 is SNHLY and CDR2 is FYNNEI in the germline V gene. The trim removed 8 bases at V and 1 base at J, leaving 4 bases unmatched. Generated by immunoSEQ multiplex PCR, the TCRdb table keeps only in-frame clones and is missing some. The sample comprises approximately 470,000 clones, roughly nine tenths of which are singletons, and around 0.7% rests with the top ten. Clinical histories supplied by participants themselves formed the basis of cohort assignment. The recovered donors of Cohort 3 showed two negative PCRs, clearance, or symptom resolution.

This clonotype was sampled from a woman between 18 and 30 years old who had recovered from COVID-19. Specimen: PBMCs or T cells enriched from blood (not recorded which). The V call is TRBV2, the J call TRBJ1-1; 7 bases agree with TRBD1. The DNA for the CDR3 is TGTGCCAGCGGAAGGACAGGGAACACTGAAGCTTTCTTT. Translating gives CASGRTGNTEAFF. Supplemented by reference TRBV2 and TRBJ1-1, the full variable domain reads EPEVTQTPSHQVTQMGQEVILRCVPISNHLYFYWYRQILGQKVEFLVSFYNNEISEKSEIFDDQFSVERPDGSNFTLKIRSTKLEDSAMYFCASGRTGNTEAFFGQGTRLTVV.